The entry below gives a single TCR beta chain sequence along with its context. With V trimmed by 6 bases and J by 5 bases, 6 bases remained unmatched. The CDR3 covers 15 residues. CDR1 and CDR2 (germline): SGHTA, FQGNSA. This sample was included in a study of blood T cell repertoires in COVID-19. Overall study context: T cells, B-cell-depleted T cells, or PBMCs provided the cDNA or gDNA that served as material.

Assay used: immunoSEQ multiplex PCR; TCRdb lists only in-frame clones, some missing. The table records about 150,000 clones, around 83% of them present only once. Sequencing was done on a sample of peripheral blood. The V and J genes are TRBV7-2 and TRBJ2-3; 12 bases map to TRBD2. This receptor was taken from a woman aged 55 to 70 with acute or convalescent COVID-19. CDR3 sequence reads: CASSPLAGGEDTQYF. The CDR3 DNA sequence: TGTGCCAGCAGTCCACTAGCGGGGGGAGAAGATACGCAGTATTTT.